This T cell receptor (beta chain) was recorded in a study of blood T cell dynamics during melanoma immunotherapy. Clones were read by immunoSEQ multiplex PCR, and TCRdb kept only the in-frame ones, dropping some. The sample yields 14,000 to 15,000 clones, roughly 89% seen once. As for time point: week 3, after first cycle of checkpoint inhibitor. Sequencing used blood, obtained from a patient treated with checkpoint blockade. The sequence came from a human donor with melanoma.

Here the CDR3 DNA reads TGTGCCAGTAGGCGGGGGGACGCCAATCGGGACGAGCAGTACTTC. Protein product: CASRRGDANRDEQYF. The V and J genes are TRBV19 and TRBJ2-7, with 8 bases aligning to TRBD2. This CDR3 contains 15 residues. Unmatched junction bases numbered 12, after V lost 6 bases and J lost 5 bases. The germline V gene has CDR1 LNHDA and CDR2 SQIVND (reference sequence).